This T cell receptor beta chain came from a study of somatic mutations in cytotoxic T cells in rheumatoid arthritis. Turning to this clone: Antigen unknown.

The assay was immunoSEQ multiplex PCR, and TCRdb's table has in-frame clones only and misses some. This table has some 13,000 clones, approximately 80% appearing once. The V and J ends lost 4 bases and 2 bases, in that order; junction bases with no gene match: 1. Germline V gives CDR1 SGHAT, CDR2 FQNNGV. CDR3 size: 15 residues. Whole-study findings and limits: For about an eighth of the roughly 65 patients, a single CD8+ clone accounted for more than 20% of CD8+ cells.

This TCR came from an adult with rheumatoid arthritis. The sample taken for sequencing was CD8+ T cells sorted from blood. This sequence joins TRBV11-2 and TRBJ2-2; 10 bases are a match to TRBD2. CDR3 sequence (DNA): TGTGCCAGCAGCTCTAGCGGGAGTAACACCGGGGAGCTGTTTTTT. As protein: CASSSSGSNTGELFF.